The present entry profiles one T cell receptor (beta chain) with its context. The data belong to a study of blood T cell repertoires in COVID-19. Sequencing used immunoSEQ multiplex PCR; TCRdb keeps in-frame clones, though not all of them. The sample lists approximately 230,000 clones, 82% occurring once. V shed 4 bases and J shed 4 bases, with 11 bases lying between them. CDR1 is SGHVS, CDR2 FQNEAQ, per germline. CDR3 length: 14 amino acids. The source is a woman older than 75 with active or convalescent COVID-19. Input material: peripheral blood. This rearrangement joins TRBV7-8 to TRBJ2-1, with D possibly being TRBD2 (7 bases). The CDR3 nucleotides read TGTGCCAGCAGCTCCGAGGGGGGGTACAATGAGCAGTTCTTC. Protein sequence: CASSSEGGYNEQFF. Combining the CDR3 with reference TRBV7-8 and TRBJ2-1 gives the whole variable domain GAGVSQSPRYKVAKRGQDVALRCDPISGHVSLFWYQQALGQGPEFLTYFQNEAQLDKSGLPSDRFFAERPEGSVSTLKIQRTQQEDSAVYLCASSSEGGYNEQFFGPGTRLTVL.